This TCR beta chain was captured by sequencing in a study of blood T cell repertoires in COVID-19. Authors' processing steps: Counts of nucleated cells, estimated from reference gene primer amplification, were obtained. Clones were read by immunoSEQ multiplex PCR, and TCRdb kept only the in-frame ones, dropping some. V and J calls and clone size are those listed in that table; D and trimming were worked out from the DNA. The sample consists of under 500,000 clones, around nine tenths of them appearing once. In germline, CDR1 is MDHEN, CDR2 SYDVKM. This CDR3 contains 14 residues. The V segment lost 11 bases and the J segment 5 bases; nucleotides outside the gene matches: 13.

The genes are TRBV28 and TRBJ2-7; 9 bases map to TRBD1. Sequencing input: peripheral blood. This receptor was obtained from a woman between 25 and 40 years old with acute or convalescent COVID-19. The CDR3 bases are TGTGCCGCAACTGACGGGACAGGGCTACACGAGCAGTACTTC. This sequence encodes CAATDGTGLHEQYF.